The 20 T cell receptor beta chains reported below all come from one sample, sequenced in a study of blood T cell repertoires in COVID-19. The table came from immunoSEQ multiplex PCR; TCRdb's copy has only in-frame clones and leaves some out. The table lists about 160,000 clones, roughly 73% of them singletons. The sample comprised peripheral blood. These receptors all stem from a man between 70 and 80 years old with acute or convalescent COVID-19.

The chain combines TRBV10-3 with TRBJ2-1, with 12 bases aligning to TRBD2. The CDR3 loop spans 16 amino acids. After removal of 5 bases from V and 6 bases from J, the junction contained 8 bases not matched to a gene. CDR1 and CDR2 (germline): ENHRY, SYGVKD. The CDR3 DNA sequence: TGTGCCATCAGTCTCGGACTAGCGGGAAACGCCAATGAGCAGTTCTTC. This codes for CAISLGLAGNANEQFF.

The chain joins TRBV12-5 to TRBJ2-2, with 9 bases that match TRBD2. The germline CDR1 and CDR2 sequences are LGHNT and FRNRAP. The V gene end was trimmed by 4 bases and the J gene end by 0 bases; junction bases not matched to a gene: 12. This CDR3 is built from 19 residues. CDR3 region: CASGSRASGDPTNTGELFF. For the CDR3, the DNA is TGTGCTAGTGGTTCCCGCGCTAGCGGGGATCCCACGAACACCGGGGAGCTGTTTTTT.

V gene TRBV28 combines with J gene TRBJ2-6; TRBD2 agrees at 9 bases. V lost 1 base, J lost 2 bases, and 6 bases stayed unmatched. This CDR3 spans 18 amino acids. Per the germline V gene, CDR1 is MDHEN and CDR2 is SYDVKM. CDR3 DNA sequence: TGTGCCAGCAGTTTATTTCTAGCGGGGCAAACTGGGGCCAACGTCCTGACTTTC. Its translation: CASSLFLAGQTGANVLTF.

The chain recombines TRBV27 with TRBJ1-1; D unresolved. CDR1 is MNHEY and CDR2 is SMNVEV in the germline V gene (reference sequence). The CDR3 covers 11 residues. The V end lost 7 bases, the J end lost 9 bases, and 12 bases lay between the germline ends. The CDR3 loop reads CASKTERQAFF. The CDR3, as DNA: TGTGCCAGCAAGACTGAGAGGCAAGCTTTCTTT.

This clone was seen just once. The chain has TRBV28 and TRBJ2-7; D not certain. V shed 1 base and J shed 0 bases, with 13 bases lying between them. CDR1 is MDHEN and CDR2 is SYDVKM in the germline V gene. The CDR3 is made up of 16 amino acids. This chain's CDR3 is CASSLFSRPSSYEQYF. For the CDR3, the DNA is TGTGCCAGCAGTTTATTCAGCAGGCCCAGCTCCTACGAGCAGTACTTC.

The V gene is TRBV18, the J gene TRBJ2-2, with TRBD2 identical over 11 bases. V lost 3 bases to trimming and J lost 8 bases; unmatched junction nucleotides: 11. The CDR3 has 17 residues. Germline CDR1 reads KGHSH; CDR2 reads LQKENI. The CDR3 bases are TGTGCCAGCTCACCCCCGGGACTAGCGGATAGCGGTGGGGAGCTGTTTTTT. Protein: CASSPPGLADSGGELFF.

The chain employs TRBV24-1 and TRBJ2-6, with 11 bases identical to TRBD1. Germline lookup yields CDR1 KGHDR and CDR2 SFDVKD. The CDR3 covers 17 residues. J gave up 2 bases and V 4 bases, and 3 bases lay outside the gene matches. The CDR3 loop is CATSDEGQGAGANVLTF. In DNA, the CDR3 is TGTGCCACCAGTGACGAGGGACAGGGGGCTGGGGCCAACGTCCTGACTTTC.

Written as DNA, the CDR3 is TGTGCCAGCTGCGAGACAGGCTATGGCTACACCTTC. Its protein product is CASCETGYGYTF. The V and J genes are TRBV12-3 or TRBV12-4 and TRBJ1-2; possible D gene TRBD1, 6 bases. Trimming took off 8 bases at V and 4 bases at J, with 11 bases between the two ends. CDR3 length equals 12 residues.

V gene TRBV7-9 combines with J gene TRBJ1-1; perhaps TRBD1 as D (6 bases). This CDR3 region has 15 residues. Germline V CDR1 and CDR2: SEHNR, FQNEAQ (reference sequence). Trimming cost V 2 bases and J 0 bases, with 10 bases left between them. CDR3 amino acids: CASSLQGTMNTEAFF. CDR3 in DNA: TGTGCCAGCAGCTTACAGGGGACAATGAACACTGAAGCTTTCTTT.

V is TRBV9 and J is TRBJ2-2; possible D gene TRBD2, 6 bases. Trimming took 4 bases from V and 3 from J, leaving 31 bases between them. The CDR3 spans 21 residues. From germline, CDR1 is SGDLS and CDR2 YYNGEE. The CDR3 here is CASSPGLRARGSLLDTGELFF. CDR3 bases: TGTGCCAGCAGCCCCGGACTAAGGGCCAGAGGGTCGTTACTGGACACCGGGGAGCTGTTTTTT.

This chain connects TRBV27 to TRBJ2-6, with 7 bases aligning to TRBD1. Per germline, CDR1 MNHEY and CDR2 SMNVEV (reference sequence). The CDR3 contains 19 residues. V lost 0 bases to trimming and J lost 1 base; unmatched junction nucleotides: 9. CDR3 amino acids: CASSLSTGRGESGANVLTF. The DNA for the CDR3 is TGTGCCAGCAGTTTATCGACAGGGCGAGGGGAATCTGGGGCCAACGTCCTGACTTTC.

The rearrangement links TRBV29-1 to TRBJ2-2; TRBD2 agrees at 12 bases. V dropped 4 bases and J dropped 5; count of bases not matched to a gene: 5. Germline V gene sequence: CDR1 SQVTM, CDR2 ANQGSEA. The CDR3 has 15 amino acids. CDR3 amino acids: CSVVLAGGYTGELFF. The CDR3 bases are TGCAGCGTTGTACTAGCGGGGGGTTATACCGGGGAGCTGTTTTTT.

The genes are TRBV5-8 and TRBJ2-5; 7 bases line up with TRBD2. Germline V gene data show CDR1 as SGHTS and CDR2 as YDEGEE. The CDR3 length is 12 residues. CDR3 DNA: TGTGCAGCAGTAGGCGGGGGAGAGACCCAGTACTTC. Protein product: CAAVGGGETQYF.

The V and J genes are TRBV9 and TRBJ2-5; perhaps TRBD2 as D (6 bases). Germline V gene data show CDR1 as SGDLS and CDR2 as YYNGEE. This CDR3 contains 14 residues. V lost 2 bases and J lost 4, with 12 bases in between. The CDR3 bases are TGTGCCAGCAGCGTGGCTACCGGGAGAGAGACCCAGTACTTC. This sequence encodes CASSVATGRETQYF.

This clone was picked up one time. For the CDR3, the DNA is TGTGCCAGCAGCTTGGACCCCGGGACAGCCTATGAAAAACTGTTTTTT. It yields the protein CASSLDPGTAYEKLFF. The chain uses TRBV5-4 and TRBJ1-4; 7 nucleotides align to TRBD1. Germline lookup yields CDR1 SGHNT and CDR2 YYREEE (reference sequence). CDR3 length equals 16 residues. J gave up 6 bases and V 0 bases, and 8 bases lay outside the gene matches.

This chain joins TRBV15 and TRBJ2-5; TRBD1 agrees at 7 bases. This CDR3 is built from 16 residues. J gave up 5 bases and V 2 bases, and 11 bases lay outside the gene matches. The germline V gene has CDR1 LNHNV and CDR2 YYDKDF (reference sequence). As DNA, the CDR3 is TGTGCCACCAGCAGACGTACAGGGGCCGACGGGGAGACCCAGTACTTC. Protein product: CATSRRTGADGETQYF.

The V call is TRBV7-3, the J call TRBJ1-2; 8 bases map to TRBD1. Germline lookup yields CDR1 SGHTA and CDR2 FQGTGA. With 5 bases clipped from V and 5 bases from J, the junction kept 7 bases outside the gene matches. The CDR3 is 14 residues long. The CDR3 sequence is CASSPQGAPYGYTF. Written as DNA, the CDR3 is TGTGCCAGCAGCCCCCAGGGGGCCCCATATGGCTACACCTTC.

V and J are TRBV9 and TRBJ2-1, with 9 nucleotides matching TRBD1. CDR3 size: 14 residues. The V segment lost 6 bases and the J segment 5 bases; nucleotides outside the gene matches: 6. Germline V gives CDR1 SGDLS, CDR2 YYNGEE. In nucleotides, the CDR3 is TGTGCCAGCACGATGGGACAGGGTAACAATGAGCAGTTCTTC. This translates into CASTMGQGNNEQFF.

The chain combines TRBV11-1 with TRBJ2-1; D is perhaps TRBD1 (7 bases). The CDR3 totals 15 residues. V was pared by 5 bases and J by 4 bases, with 15 bases between. CDR1 and CDR2 from the germline V gene are SGHAT and FQDESV (reference sequence). The DNA of the CDR3 is TGTGCCAGCAGCCAGGGGGGAATGGAATACAATGAGCAGTTCTTC. It codes for CASSQGGMEYNEQFF.

The J gene is TRBJ2-2, the V gene TRBV9, with 10 bases matching TRBD2. Germline CDR1 and CDR2: SGDLS and YYNGEE. Trimming at V came to 3 bases and at J to 8 bases, leaving 10 bases not matched to a gene. This CDR3 has 16 residues. CDR3 residues: CASSAVSSGSWGELFF. The DNA for the CDR3 is TGTGCCAGCAGCGCCGTCTCTAGCGGGAGTTGGGGGGAGCTGTTTTTT.